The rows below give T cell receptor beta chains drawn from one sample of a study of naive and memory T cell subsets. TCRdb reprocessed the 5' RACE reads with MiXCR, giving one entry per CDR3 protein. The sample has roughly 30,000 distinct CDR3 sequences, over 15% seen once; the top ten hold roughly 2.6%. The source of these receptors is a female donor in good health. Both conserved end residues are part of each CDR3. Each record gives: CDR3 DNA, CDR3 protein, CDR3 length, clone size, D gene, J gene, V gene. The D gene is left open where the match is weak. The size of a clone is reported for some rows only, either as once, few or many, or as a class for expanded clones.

cdr3_nt: TGCGCCAGTGCCCCCCAGAGCTCCTACAATGAGCAGTTCTTC
cdr3_aa: CASAPQSSYNEQFF
cdr3_length: 14
clone_size: NA
d_call: NA
j_call: TRBJ2-1
v_call: TRBV5-1

cdr3_nt: TGTGCCAGCAGCCAAGATCGAGGGGTTGAAGCTTTCTTT
cdr3_aa: CASSQDRGVEAFF
cdr3_length: 13
clone_size: once
d_call: NA
j_call: TRBJ1-1
v_call: TRBV3-1

cdr3_nt: TGTGCCAGCAGCTTCGACAGGTCAGGCTATGGCTACACCTTC
cdr3_aa: CASSFDRSGYGYTF
cdr3_length: 14
clone_size: few
d_call: NA
j_call: TRBJ1-2
v_call: TRBV7-9

cdr3_nt: TGTGCCAGCAGTTTAACGGGGGCAAGGGATACGCAGTATTTT
cdr3_aa: CASSLTGARDTQYF
cdr3_length: 14
clone_size: many
d_call: NA
j_call: TRBJ2-3
v_call: TRBV12-3/TRBV12-4

cdr3_nt: TGTGCCAGCAGCCCCGGGGTGGGAGCGGGCGCCTACAATGAGCAGTTCTTC
cdr3_aa: CASSPGVGAGAYNEQFF
cdr3_length: 17
clone_size: medium-sized
d_call: NA
j_call: TRBJ2-1
v_call: TRBV11-3

cdr3_nt: TGTGCCAGCATGGGGACAGTCGAGCAGTACTTC
cdr3_aa: CASMGTVEQYF
cdr3_length: 11
clone_size: few
d_call: TRBD1
j_call: TRBJ2-7
v_call: TRBV6-1

cdr3_nt: TGTGCCAGCAGCTTAGCGGGGGAAAAAGAGACCCAGTACTTC
cdr3_aa: CASSLAGEKETQYF
cdr3_length: 14
clone_size: many
d_call: NA
j_call: TRBJ2-5
v_call: TRBV7-2

cdr3_nt: TGTGCCAGCACGGGAGATCCCTGGACCGGGGAGCTGTTTTTT
cdr3_aa: CASTGDPWTGELFF
cdr3_length: 14
clone_size: few
d_call: NA
j_call: TRBJ2-2
v_call: TRBV7-9

cdr3_nt: TGTGCCAGCAGCTTCTCCGCCCAGGGTGATGAGCAGTTCTTC
cdr3_aa: CASSFSAQGDEQFF
cdr3_length: 14
clone_size: few
d_call: NA
j_call: TRBJ2-1
v_call: TRBV7-8

cdr3_nt: TGTGCCAGCAGTTTAGGGACACACCAAGAGACCCAGTACTTC
cdr3_aa: CASSLGTHQETQYF
cdr3_length: 14
clone_size: once
d_call: NA
j_call: TRBJ2-5
v_call: TRBV12-3/TRBV12-4

cdr3_nt: TGCAGTGCTTTAAGGACAGGGACTCCCGACGAGCAGTACTTC
cdr3_aa: CSALRTGTPDEQYF
cdr3_length: 14
clone_size: NA
d_call: TRBD1
j_call: TRBJ2-7
v_call: TRBV20-1

cdr3_nt: TGTGCCAGCAGGCAGTCAGGGGTGGGCACAGATACGCAGTATTTT
cdr3_aa: CASRQSGVGTDTQYF
cdr3_length: 15
clone_size: NA
d_call: NA
j_call: TRBJ2-3
v_call: TRBV6-6

cdr3_nt: TGTGCCAGCAGCTCAGGACAGGGCCCTCAGCCCCAGCATTTT
cdr3_aa: CASSSGQGPQPQHF
cdr3_length: 14
clone_size: NA
d_call: TRBD1
j_call: TRBJ1-5
v_call: TRBV6-2/TRBV6-3

cdr3_nt: TGTGCAAGTCGCCCTAGAACAGGGGCTAATGAAAAACTGTTTTTT
cdr3_aa: CASRPRTGANEKLFF
cdr3_length: 15
clone_size: many
d_call: NA
j_call: TRBJ1-4
v_call: TRBV12-2

cdr3_nt: TGCAGTGCAAAGCACGGCGGCAAGCCAGATACGCAGTATTTT
cdr3_aa: CSAKHGGKPDTQYF
cdr3_length: 14
clone_size: many
d_call: NA
j_call: TRBJ2-3
v_call: TRBV20-1

cdr3_nt: TGTGCCAGCAGTAACAGGGATTTCTACGAGCAGTACTTC
cdr3_aa: CASSNRDFYEQYF
cdr3_length: 13
clone_size: NA
d_call: NA
j_call: TRBJ2-7
v_call: TRBV5-6

cdr3_nt: TGTGCCAGCAGCGTCGGGGGCTTTGATTCACCCCTCCACTTT
cdr3_aa: CASSVGGFDSPLHF
cdr3_length: 14
clone_size: NA
d_call: NA
j_call: TRBJ1-6
v_call: TRBV9

cdr3_nt: TGTGCCATCAACGACGTGGAGGGCTACGGTAACTATGGCTACACCTTC
cdr3_aa: CAINDVEGYGNYGYTF
cdr3_length: 16
clone_size: NA
d_call: NA
j_call: TRBJ1-2
v_call: TRBV10-3

cdr3_nt: TGTGCCAGCCGGGGCCTAGGGACAGTCTACGAGCAGTACTTC
cdr3_aa: CASRGLGTVYEQYF
cdr3_length: 14
clone_size: NA
d_call: TRBD1
j_call: TRBJ2-7
v_call: TRBV6-2/TRBV6-3

cdr3_nt: TGCGCCAGCAGCTCTCCAGGGTCTTACGAGCAGTACTTC
cdr3_aa: CASSSPGSYEQYF
cdr3_length: 13
clone_size: NA
d_call: NA
j_call: TRBJ2-7
v_call: TRBV5-1

cdr3_nt: TGTGCCAGCAGTTACTTCGGAGGCCCGGGGTACGAGCAGTACTTC
cdr3_aa: CASSYFGGPGYEQYF
cdr3_length: 15
clone_size: few
d_call: NA
j_call: TRBJ2-7
v_call: TRBV6-5

cdr3_nt: TGTGCCAGCAGTTCCGCCTCCTACGAGCAGTACTTC
cdr3_aa: CASSSASYEQYF
cdr3_length: 12
clone_size: NA
d_call: NA
j_call: TRBJ2-7
v_call: TRBV27

cdr3_nt: TGTGCCAGCAGATTGGACAGGGGGAGCACAGATACGCAGTATTTT
cdr3_aa: CASRLDRGSTDTQYF
cdr3_length: 15
clone_size: many
d_call: TRBD1
j_call: TRBJ2-3
v_call: TRBV6-5

cdr3_nt: TGTGCCAGCAGCTTAGGGTCCACAACTAATGAAAAACTGTTTTTT
cdr3_aa: CASSLGSTTNEKLFF
cdr3_length: 15
clone_size: medium-sized
d_call: NA
j_call: TRBJ1-4
v_call: TRBV7-2

cdr3_nt: TGTGCCAGCAGCCCAACACAAAGCGGGGGCAGCTTGGTTGGTCGCGGCAATGAGCAGTTCTTC
cdr3_aa: CASSPTQSGGSLVGRGNEQFF
cdr3_length: 21
clone_size: many
d_call: TRBD2
j_call: TRBJ2-1
v_call: TRBV7-6

cdr3_nt: TGCGCCAGCAGCTCTGGCGGAGTAGCGGACGAGCAGTACTTC
cdr3_aa: CASSSGGVADEQYF
cdr3_length: 14
clone_size: few
d_call: NA
j_call: TRBJ2-7
v_call: TRBV5-1

cdr3_nt: TGTGCCAGCAGCCCAGGGACAGGTTATGGCTACAACTTC
cdr3_aa: CASSPGTGYGYNF
cdr3_length: 13
clone_size: NA
d_call: TRBD1
j_call: TRBJ1-2
v_call: TRBV7-3

cdr3_nt: TGCAGTGCGTCTCTCCCGGGACAGGGGTACGAGCAGTACTTC
cdr3_aa: CSASLPGQGYEQYF
cdr3_length: 14
clone_size: many
d_call: TRBD1
j_call: TRBJ2-7
v_call: TRBV20-1

cdr3_nt: TGTGCCAGCAGCTTAGTCTACCAGGGGTCGGACGAGCAGTACTTC
cdr3_aa: CASSLVYQGSDEQYF
cdr3_length: 15
clone_size: medium-sized
d_call: NA
j_call: TRBJ2-7
v_call: TRBV11-2

cdr3_nt: TGTGCCAGCAGCCAAACCCCCCCGGACAGGAACACTGAAGCTTTCTTT
cdr3_aa: CASSQTPPDRNTEAFF
cdr3_length: 16
clone_size: medium-sized
d_call: NA
j_call: TRBJ1-1
v_call: TRBV5-6

cdr3_nt: TGTGCCAGCAGCCTACTCTCAGGGGGGGAGACCCAGTACTTC
cdr3_aa: CASSLLSGGETQYF
cdr3_length: 14
clone_size: NA
d_call: NA
j_call: TRBJ2-5
v_call: TRBV7-9

cdr3_nt: TGTGCCATCAGTGCCTCCACAGATACGCAGTATTTT
cdr3_aa: CAISASTDTQYF
cdr3_length: 12
clone_size: many
d_call: NA
j_call: TRBJ2-3
v_call: TRBV10-3

cdr3_nt: TGCAGTGCTAGTAGGTGGGCAGGGACCACCTCTGGGGCCAACGTCCTGACTTTC
cdr3_aa: CSASRWAGTTSGANVLTF
cdr3_length: 18
clone_size: many
d_call: NA
j_call: TRBJ2-6
v_call: TRBV20-1

cdr3_nt: TGTGCCACCAGCAGAGAGGGGGGGACAATTTACAATGAGCAGTTCTTC
cdr3_aa: CATSREGGTIYNEQFF
cdr3_length: 16
clone_size: NA
d_call: NA
j_call: TRBJ2-1
v_call: TRBV15

cdr3_nt: TGTGCCAGCAGCTTGGTAGGCTCTCGATCAGCCAAAAACATTCAGTACTTC
cdr3_aa: CASSLVGSRSAKNIQYF
cdr3_length: 17
clone_size: few
d_call: NA
j_call: TRBJ2-4
v_call: TRBV5-5

cdr3_nt: TGTGCCAGTACACGAAACCCACAGCTAATCTCCTACAATGAGCAGTTCTTC
cdr3_aa: CASTRNPQLISYNEQFF
cdr3_length: 17
clone_size: many
d_call: NA
j_call: TRBJ2-1
v_call: TRBV19

cdr3_nt: TGCAGTGCTAGCGCTAGCGGGCGCCCCTACGAGCAGTACTTC
cdr3_aa: CSASASGRPYEQYF
cdr3_length: 14
clone_size: NA
d_call: TRBD2
j_call: TRBJ2-7
v_call: TRBV20-1

cdr3_nt: TGTGCTAGTGGTTTGGTAGGGGGCGCGGGGGAGCAGTACTTC
cdr3_aa: CASGLVGGAGEQYF
cdr3_length: 14
clone_size: NA
d_call: NA
j_call: TRBJ2-7
v_call: TRBV12-5

cdr3_nt: TGTGCCAGCAGCCCAGCTGGGGGAAGGGGAGTCTATGGCTACACCTTC
cdr3_aa: CASSPAGGRGVYGYTF
cdr3_length: 16
clone_size: NA
d_call: NA
j_call: TRBJ1-2
v_call: TRBV27

cdr3_nt: TGTGCCATCAAGGGACAGGGATCGTACGAGCAGTACTTC
cdr3_aa: CAIKGQGSYEQYF
cdr3_length: 13
clone_size: many
d_call: TRBD1
j_call: TRBJ2-7
v_call: TRBV10-3